This T cell receptor (beta chain) was profiled in a study of T cell responses to AZD1222 COVID-19 vaccine listed by TCRdb under 2021. In the study overall: TCR sequencing covered more than 230 trial participants: around 210 given two doses of AZD1222 and around 25 given two doses of MenACWY control vaccine. Trial participants were enrolled by age into 18-55, 56-69 and 70-plus year subgroups, with around 150, 28 and 57 TCR-sequenced participants respectively. Study-level results and caveats: Vaccine-associated CD4 TCRs spanned the whole spike protein, with dominant responses in regions 160-218 and 743-854. The 56-69-year group was small, and its depth increase did not reach significance, likely because of low power. Because no day 14 peak-response samples were available, the repertoires could be characterized only after the peak T cell response. Most participants were white British and females outnumbered males, and the authors suggested that clonal diversity may have been underestimated. Spike-specific TCR breadth and depth rose significantly after two AZD1222 doses compared with day 0 and with MenACWY recipients. Conclusions about previously exposed vaccinees are limited because only a handful of AZD1222 recipients were SARS-CoV-2 seropositive at baseline. Reportedly, close to half of the unique spike-specific TCRs recognized epitopes lying outside the regions that are mutated in the B.1.351 and B.1.1.7 variants.

The CDR3 regions of human TCRbeta chains were analyzed by immunosequencing. The authors processed their data as follows. Repertoire TCRs were checked for matches against a reference library of SARS-CoV-2-specific TCRs that had been generated using the MIRA antigen-specificity platform. Breadth meant the fraction of unique TCRs that were SARS-CoV-2-associated, whereas depth meant the fraction of total T cells that were SARS-CoV-2-associated. Using the MIRA data, each spike-specific TCR was assigned both to the spike region to which the TCR was reactive and to a CD4 or CD8 class. Log10-transformed breadth and depth values were compared by one-way ANOVA with Sidak's multiple comparisons tests. In its TCRdb copy, this immuneACCESS table keeps in-frame sequences only and misses some clones. Where compared with another copy, unresolved V genes explain less than half of these, and the others have no known cause. V, J and clone size are those of that table, while D and trimming were read from the DNA. The sample contains 26,000 or so clones, 80% to 90% of them found a single time. About 35% of the sample is held by the ten biggest clonotypes.

This specimen's time point label, interpreted: about 28 days (+/-7) after the second vaccine dose. AZD1222 recipients given second doses at about 4 weeks or at about 12 weeks were pooled, since spike-specific TCR depth and breadth were not found to differ between the two schedules. Vaccinee samples were obtained from the UK trials COV001 and COV002, which included a single-blind randomized controlled phase 2/3 trial of AZD1222 (ChAdOx1 nCoV-19) in healthy adults. For TCRbeta chain sequencing, PBMC samples were collected from trial participants at day 0 and at day 28 after the second dose. Notes on this clone: Its antigen is still unknown. Base quality data are lacking; no much larger clone is found one base away.

Sequences LNHDA (CDR1) and SQIVND (CDR2) are obtained from the germline V gene (reference sequence). Trimming leaves V shorter by 5 bases and J shorter by 2 bases, with the junction holding 5 bases beyond the gene matches. Reading from cysteine to phenylalanine, the CDR3 counts 15 amino acids. CDR3 DNA only is kept here, 45 bases in frame from base 1. Sequenced material: peripheral blood, taken 28 days after the second AZD1222 dose. The chain joins TRBV19 to TRBJ2-7; 11 central bases correspond to TRBD2. This TCR was recovered from an adult who received the AZD1222 COVID-19 vaccine. In nucleotide form, the sequence is TGTGCCAGTAGTCCTCGACTAGCGGGAACCTACGAGCAGTACTTC. Translation gives CASSPRLAGTYEQYF.